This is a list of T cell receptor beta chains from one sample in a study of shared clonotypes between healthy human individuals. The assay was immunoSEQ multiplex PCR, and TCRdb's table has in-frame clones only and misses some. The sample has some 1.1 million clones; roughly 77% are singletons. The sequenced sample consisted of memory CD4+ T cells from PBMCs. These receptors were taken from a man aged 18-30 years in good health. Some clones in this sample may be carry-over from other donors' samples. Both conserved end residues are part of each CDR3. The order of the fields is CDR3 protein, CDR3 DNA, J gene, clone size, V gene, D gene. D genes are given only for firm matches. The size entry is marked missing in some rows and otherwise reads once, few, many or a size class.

CDR3 protein: CASSLGVRAAWEAFF
CDR3 DNA: TGTGCCAGCAGCTTAGGGGTCCGGGCAGCTTGGGAAGCTTTCTTT
J gene: TRBJ1-1
clone size: -
V gene: TRBV11-1
D gene: -

CDR3 protein: CASSLTGSNTEAFF
CDR3 DNA: TGTGCCAGCAGCTTAACAGGATCGAACACTGAAGCTTTCTTT
J gene: TRBJ1-1
clone size: -
V gene: TRBV11-2
D gene: -

CDR3 protein: CASSPRGQETQYF
CDR3 DNA: TGTGCCAGCAGTCCCAGAGGACAAGAGACCCAGTACTTC
J gene: TRBJ2-5
clone size: -
V gene: TRBV27
D gene: -

CDR3 protein: CASSPPSGGATDTQYF
CDR3 DNA: TGTGCCAGCAGCCCACCTAGCGGGGGGGCGACAGATACGCAGTATTTT
J gene: TRBJ2-3
clone size: -
V gene: TRBV7-3
D gene: TRBD2

CDR3 protein: CASSLSRSQTQYF
CDR3 DNA: TGTGCCAGCAGCTTAAGCAGGTCACAGACCCAGTACTTC
J gene: TRBJ2-5
clone size: -
V gene: TRBV7-6
D gene: -

CDR3 protein: CASSRTGFDYEQYF
CDR3 DNA: TGTGCCAGCAGCCGAACAGGGTTCGATTACGAGCAGTACTTC
J gene: TRBJ2-7
clone size: -
V gene: TRBV2
D gene: -

CDR3 protein: CAISDEGEKGYTF
CDR3 DNA: TGTGCCATCAGTGATGAGGGGGAGAAGGGCTACACCTTC
J gene: TRBJ1-2
clone size: -
V gene: TRBV10-3
D gene: -

CDR3 protein: CASSTTPGKNTEAFF
CDR3 DNA: TGTGCCAGTAGTACAACTCCCGGGAAGAACACTGAAGCTTTCTTT
J gene: TRBJ1-1
clone size: -
V gene: TRBV19
D gene: -

CDR3 protein: CAISEGMGEKLFF
CDR3 DNA: TGTGCCATCAGTGAGGGGATGGGTGAAAAACTGTTTTTT
J gene: TRBJ1-4
clone size: -
V gene: TRBV10-3
D gene: -

CDR3 protein: CASSLAHVRRYF
CDR3 DNA: TGTGCCAGCAGCTTAGCCCACGTTCGGAGGTACTTC
J gene: TRBJ2-7
clone size: -
V gene: TRBV11-2
D gene: -

CDR3 protein: CASSPQTGLVMTEAFF
CDR3 DNA: TGTGCCAGCAGCCCTCAGACAGGGTTGGTTATGACTGAAGCTTTCTTT
J gene: TRBJ1-1
clone size: -
V gene: TRBV5-6
D gene: TRBD1

CDR3 protein: CASSRLGATREQYF
CDR3 DNA: TGTGCCAGCAGCCGCTTAGGGGCGACTCGCGAGCAGTACTTC
J gene: TRBJ2-7
clone size: -
V gene: TRBV7-9
D gene: -

CDR3 protein: CASSQDGALSAEQYF
CDR3 DNA: TGTGCCAGCAGCCAAGATGGGGCACTCAGTGCCGAGCAGTACTTC
J gene: TRBJ2-7
clone size: -
V gene: TRBV4-2
D gene: -

CDR3 protein: CATSSRQGDDEAFF
CDR3 DNA: TGTGCCACCAGCAGTAGACAGGGGGATGATGAAGCTTTCTTT
J gene: TRBJ1-1
clone size: few
V gene: TRBV15
D gene: TRBD1

CDR3 protein: CASSTRGSSYNEQFF
CDR3 DNA: TGTGCCAGCAGCACGCGGGGTAGCTCCTACAATGAGCAGTTCTTC
J gene: TRBJ2-1
clone size: once
V gene: TRBV5-4
D gene: -

CDR3 protein: CASSQRSLSSGQYF
CDR3 DNA: TGTGCCAGCAGTCAGAGGTCCCTTAGTAGCGGGCAGTACTTC
J gene: TRBJ2-7
clone size: few
V gene: TRBV6-5
D gene: -

CDR3 protein: CASSLGQAIYEQYF
CDR3 DNA: TGTGCCAGCAGCCTGGGGCAGGCCATCTACGAGCAGTACTTC
J gene: TRBJ2-7
clone size: once
V gene: TRBV5-6
D gene: -

CDR3 protein: CASSQVRQGRKTQYF
CDR3 DNA: TGTGCCAGCAGCCAAGTCCGGCAGGGGAGAAAGACCCAGTACTTC
J gene: TRBJ2-5
clone size: -
V gene: TRBV14
D gene: -

CDR3 protein: CASSPGTPNPSYGYTF
CDR3 DNA: TGTGCCAGCAGTCCCGGGACACCCAATCCCAGCTATGGCTACACCTTC
J gene: TRBJ1-2
clone size: -
V gene: TRBV28
D gene: -

CDR3 protein: CASSFSYTGELFF
CDR3 DNA: TGTGCCAGCAGCTTTTCGTACACCGGGGAGCTGTTTTTT
J gene: TRBJ2-2
clone size: -
V gene: TRBV7-7
D gene: -

CDR3 protein: CASSWAPGGAYEQYF
CDR3 DNA: TGTGCCAGCAGTTGGGCCCCCGGGGGCGCCTACGAGCAGTACTTC
J gene: TRBJ2-7
clone size: -
V gene: TRBV6-5
D gene: -

CDR3 protein: CASRLSQGSNQPQHF
CDR3 DNA: TGTGCCAGCCGACTTTCTCAGGGCAGCAATCAGCCCCAGCATTTT
J gene: TRBJ1-5
clone size: -
V gene: TRBV6-5
D gene: -

CDR3 protein: CASSLGTGTYEQYF
CDR3 DNA: TGTGCCAGCAGCCTCGGGACAGGGACCTACGAGCAGTACTTC
J gene: TRBJ2-7
clone size: -
V gene: TRBV7-2
D gene: TRBD1

CDR3 protein: CASSTGTANNEQFF
CDR3 DNA: TGTGCCAGCAGCACCGGGACAGCAAACAATGAGCAGTTCTTC
J gene: TRBJ2-1
clone size: -
V gene: TRBV7-9
D gene: TRBD1

CDR3 protein: CASSARGGATNEKLFF
CDR3 DNA: TGTGCCAGCAGTGCGCGGGGGGGTGCAACTAATGAAAAACTGTTTTTT
J gene: TRBJ1-4
clone size: -
V gene: TRBV2
D gene: -

CDR3 protein: CASSSSWDTYNEQFF
CDR3 DNA: TGTGCCAGCAGCTCCTCTTGGGACACTTACAATGAGCAGTTCTTC
J gene: TRBJ2-1
clone size: -
V gene: TRBV11-2
D gene: -

CDR3 protein: CASSPGRVSGNTIYF
CDR3 DNA: TGTGCCAGCAGCCCAGGCAGGGTCTCTGGAAACACCATATATTTT
J gene: TRBJ1-3
clone size: -
V gene: TRBV7-6
D gene: -

CDR3 protein: CASSPVPGELFF
CDR3 DNA: TGTGCCAGCTCACCAGTACCCGGGGAGCTGTTTTTT
J gene: TRBJ2-2
clone size: few
V gene: TRBV18
D gene: -

CDR3 protein: CASDGLQSYNEQFF
CDR3 DNA: TGTGCCAGCGACGGACTTCAATCCTACAATGAGCAGTTCTTC
J gene: TRBJ2-1
clone size: few
V gene: TRBV7-9
D gene: -

CDR3 protein: CASSEALGGRARNEQFF
CDR3 DNA: TGTGCCAGCAGTGAAGCGCTGGGCGGGAGGGCCAGGAATGAGCAGTTCTTC
J gene: TRBJ2-1
clone size: -
V gene: TRBV6-1
D gene: TRBD2

CDR3 protein: CASSSTGGYTF
CDR3 DNA: TGTGCCAGCAGTTCTACGGGGGGCTACACCTTC
J gene: TRBJ1-2
clone size: few
V gene: TRBV28
D gene: -

CDR3 protein: CASSLQGGNTEAFF
CDR3 DNA: TGTGCCAGCAGCCTACAGGGTGGCAACACTGAAGCTTTCTTT
J gene: TRBJ1-1
clone size: few
V gene: TRBV7-9
D gene: -

CDR3 protein: CASSQEGAQGKMTKNIQYF
CDR3 DNA: TGTGCCAGCAGCCAAGAAGGAGCACAGGGAAAAATGACCAAAAACATTCAGTACTTC
J gene: TRBJ2-4
clone size: -
V gene: TRBV4-2
D gene: -

CDR3 protein: CASSLARGNEQFF
CDR3 DNA: TGTGCCAGCAGCTTGGCCCGGGGTAATGAGCAGTTCTTC
J gene: TRBJ2-1
clone size: -
V gene: TRBV5-4
D gene: -

CDR3 protein: CAGRMDGYGYTF
CDR3 DNA: TGTGCCGGACGGATGGACGGTTATGGCTACACCTTC
J gene: TRBJ1-2
clone size: -
V gene: TRBV19
D gene: -

CDR3 protein: CASSRPGLAENTDTQYF
CDR3 DNA: TGTGCCAGCAGCCGCCCGGGGCTAGCGGAGAACACAGATACGCAGTATTTT
J gene: TRBJ2-3
clone size: -
V gene: TRBV7-3
D gene: TRBD2

CDR3 protein: CASSPGGYSYNEQFF
CDR3 DNA: TGTGCCAGCTCACCAGGGGGGTACTCCTACAATGAGCAGTTCTTC
J gene: TRBJ2-1
clone size: -
V gene: TRBV18
D gene: -

CDR3 protein: CAWRNPGQPFNSPLHF
CDR3 DNA: TGTGCCTGGAGGAACCCGGGACAACCTTTTAATTCACCCCTCCACTTT
J gene: TRBJ1-6
clone size: -
V gene: TRBV30
D gene: -

CDR3 protein: CASIPGGADPYEQYF
CDR3 DNA: TGTGCCAGCATCCCGGGGGGGGCGGATCCCTACGAGCAGTACTTC
J gene: TRBJ2-7
clone size: -
V gene: TRBV28
D gene: TRBD2

CDR3 protein: CASTLPLGQQETQYF
CDR3 DNA: TGTGCCAGCACCTTACCTCTGGGACAACAAGAGACCCAGTACTTC
J gene: TRBJ2-5
clone size: -
V gene: TRBV7-9
D gene: -

CDR3 protein: CASSSNRDRAYNEQFF
CDR3 DNA: TGTGCCAGCAGTTCCAACCGGGACAGGGCCTACAATGAGCAGTTCTTC
J gene: TRBJ2-1
clone size: -
V gene: TRBV28
D gene: TRBD1

CDR3 protein: CASRFEGQETQYF
CDR3 DNA: TGTGCCAGCAGGTTTGAAGGACAAGAGACCCAGTACTTC
J gene: TRBJ2-5
clone size: -
V gene: TRBV7-8
D gene: -

CDR3 protein: CASSQVLSGRGGTDTQYF
CDR3 DNA: TGCGCCAGCAGCCAAGTGCTGTCGGGAAGGGGTGGCACAGATACGCAGTATTTT
J gene: TRBJ2-3
clone size: -
V gene: TRBV4-3
D gene: -

CDR3 protein: CASKDPGSSYGYTF
CDR3 DNA: TGTGCCAGCAAAGACCCGGGGTCCTCCTATGGCTACACCTTC
J gene: TRBJ1-2
clone size: -
V gene: TRBV5-4
D gene: -

CDR3 protein: CAWSLVAGSPFF
CDR3 DNA: TGTGCCTGGAGCCTCGTGGCAGGGAGCCCGTTCTTC
J gene: TRBJ2-1
clone size: -
V gene: TRBV30
D gene: -

CDR3 protein: CASSEPYGYEQYF
CDR3 DNA: TGTGCCAGCAGTGAACCGTACGGGTACGAGCAGTACTTC
J gene: TRBJ2-7
clone size: -
V gene: TRBV6-1
D gene: -

CDR3 protein: CASSPFDTGEGPEAFF
CDR3 DNA: TGTGCCAGCAGCCCATTCGATACAGGGGAGGGTCCTGAAGCTTTCTTT
J gene: TRBJ1-1
clone size: -
V gene: TRBV5-6
D gene: TRBD1

CDR3 protein: CASSLGNTGELFF
CDR3 DNA: TGCGCCAGCAGCTTAGGCAACACCGGGGAGCTGTTTTTT
J gene: TRBJ2-2
clone size: -
V gene: TRBV5-1
D gene: -

CDR3 protein: CASRRVGETQYF
CDR3 DNA: TGCGCCAGCAGACGGGTGGGAGAGACCCAGTACTTC
J gene: TRBJ2-5
clone size: -
V gene: TRBV10-2
D gene: -

CDR3 protein: CASSLAGAVWSAQHF
CDR3 DNA: TGTGCCAGCAGCTTAGCGGGAGCGGTTTGGTCAGCCCAGCATTTT
J gene: TRBJ1-5
clone size: -
V gene: TRBV7-9
D gene: -

CDR3 protein: CASNRLAGVSEQYF
CDR3 DNA: TGTGCCAGCAACCGACTAGCGGGAGTTTCCGAGCAGTACTTC
J gene: TRBJ2-7
clone size: once
V gene: TRBV6-6
D gene: TRBD2

CDR3 protein: CAAATGSNRNQPQHF
CDR3 DNA: TGTGCCGCCGCGACAGGGAGTAACAGGAATCAGCCCCAGCATTTT
J gene: TRBJ1-5
clone size: -
V gene: TRBV10-3
D gene: TRBD1

CDR3 protein: CASSPGLAPGIEQFF
CDR3 DNA: TGTGCCAGCAGTCCCGGACTAGCCCCCGGTATAGAGCAGTTCTTC
J gene: TRBJ2-1
clone size: -
V gene: TRBV7-8
D gene: TRBD2

CDR3 protein: CASQRGPFGADTQYF
CDR3 DNA: TGTGCCAGCCAACGGGGACCTTTCGGAGCAGATACGCAGTATTTT
J gene: TRBJ2-3
clone size: -
V gene: TRBV27
D gene: -

CDR3 protein: CASSPRLAAGEQFF
CDR3 DNA: TGTGCCAGCAGCCCCAGACTAGCGGCGGGGGAGCAGTTCTTC
J gene: TRBJ2-1
clone size: -
V gene: TRBV7-3
D gene: TRBD2

CDR3 protein: CASSPDRGRTEAFF
CDR3 DNA: TGTGCCAGCAGTCCAGACAGGGGGCGCACTGAAGCTTTCTTT
J gene: TRBJ1-1
clone size: -
V gene: TRBV27
D gene: TRBD1

CDR3 protein: CASSLAPRGGRDYGYTF
CDR3 DNA: TGCGCCAGCAGCTTGGCCCCCCGGGGGGGGCGCGACTATGGCTACACCTTC
J gene: TRBJ1-2
clone size: -
V gene: TRBV5-1
D gene: -